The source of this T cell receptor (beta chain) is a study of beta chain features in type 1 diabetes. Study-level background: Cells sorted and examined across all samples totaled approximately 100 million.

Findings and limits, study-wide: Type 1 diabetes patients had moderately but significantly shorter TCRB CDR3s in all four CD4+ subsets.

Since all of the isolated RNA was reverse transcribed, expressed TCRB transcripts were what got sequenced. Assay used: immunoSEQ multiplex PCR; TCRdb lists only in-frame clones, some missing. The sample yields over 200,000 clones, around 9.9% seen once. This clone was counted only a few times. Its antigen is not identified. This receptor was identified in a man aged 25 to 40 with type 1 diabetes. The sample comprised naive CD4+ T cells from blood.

This CDR3 is CASTPGHPYQPQHF. In DNA form, the CDR3 reads TGTGCCAGCACCCCGGGACACCCTTATCAGCCCCAGCATTTT. The chain recombines TRBV28 with TRBJ1-5; D may be TRBD1 (6 bases). Germline values: CDR1 MDHEN, CDR2 SYDVKM. V was pared by 7 bases and J by 5 bases, with 15 bases between. This CDR3 has 14 amino acids. Full variable domain (missing parts from reference TRBV28 and TRBJ1-5): DVKVTQSSRYLVKRTGEKVFLECVQDMDHENMFWYRQDPGLGLRLIYFSYDVKMKEKGDIPEGYSVSREKKERFSLILESASTNQTSMYLCASTPGHPYQPQHFGDGTRLSIL.